The clone carrying this TCR beta chain has a handful of counts. What it binds is unknown. The data derive from a study of CD8 T cells in ankylosing spondylitis. Regarding the study as a whole: A TCR beta motif made of fewer than 10 highly homologous variants seemed typical of ankylosing spondylitis blood.

Via MiXCR, TCRdb re-called the 5' RACE reads, giving one row per CDR3 protein. The sample lists 750,000 to 850,000 distinct CDR3 sequences, about 12% occurring once. Trimming took 2 bases from V and 1 from J, leaving 11 bases between them. CDR3 length: 15 amino acids. Germline CDR1 and CDR2: SGHTA and FQGNSA. The rearrangement joins TRBV7-2 to TRBJ2-5; D ambiguous. The sample was blood, either unsorted or a sorted T cell fraction (not recorded which). The clonotype originates from a male donor with ankylosing spondylitis. The CDR3 protein is CASSLQFDFQETQYF. CDR3 DNA: TGTGCCAGCAGCTTACAGTTTGACTTCCAAGAGACCCAGTACTTC. Based on the CDR3 plus reference TRBV7-2 and TRBJ2-5, the full variable domain is GAGVSQSPSNKVTEKGKDVELRCDPISGHTALYWYRQSLGQGLEFLIYFQGNSAPDKSGLPSDRFSAERTGGSVSTLTIQRTQQEDSAVYLCASSLQFDFQETQYFGPGTRLLVL.